These 2 T cell receptor beta chains came from one sample sequenced in a study of shared clonotypes between healthy human individuals. Assay used: immunoSEQ multiplex PCR; TCRdb lists only in-frame clones, some missing. The table lists approximately 2.4 million clones, approximately 96% of them singletons. The sample comprised naive CD4+ T cells sorted from blood. Subset reported: CD45RA+ positively selected. Receptors originate from a man aged 18 to 30 in good health.

The rearrangement uses TRBV7-9 and TRBJ1-2; 8 bases are shared with TRBD1. Germline CDR1 reads SEHNR; CDR2 reads FQNEAQ (reference sequence). This CDR3 has 15 amino acids. With V trimmed by 0 bases and J by 7 bases, 7 bases remained unmatched. CDR3 in DNA: TGTGCCAGCAGCTTAGCCCCCACAGGGGGAGGTGGCTACACCTTC. The encoded protein is CASSLAPTGGGGYTF.

About this clone: The junction departs from germline at one end; a sequencing error may be responsible. The same CDR3 can be traced to other DNA sequences in this sample. This sequence joins TRBV11-2 and TRBJ2-4; tentative D call: TRBD2 (7 bases). The CDR3 sequence is 16 residues long. Germline V lookup: CDR1 SGHAT, CDR2 FQNNGV. CDR3 DNA sequence: TGTGCCAGCAGCCTAGAGGGGGGGCTAGCCAAAAACATTCAGTACTTC. Protein sequence: CASSLEGGLAKNIQYF.